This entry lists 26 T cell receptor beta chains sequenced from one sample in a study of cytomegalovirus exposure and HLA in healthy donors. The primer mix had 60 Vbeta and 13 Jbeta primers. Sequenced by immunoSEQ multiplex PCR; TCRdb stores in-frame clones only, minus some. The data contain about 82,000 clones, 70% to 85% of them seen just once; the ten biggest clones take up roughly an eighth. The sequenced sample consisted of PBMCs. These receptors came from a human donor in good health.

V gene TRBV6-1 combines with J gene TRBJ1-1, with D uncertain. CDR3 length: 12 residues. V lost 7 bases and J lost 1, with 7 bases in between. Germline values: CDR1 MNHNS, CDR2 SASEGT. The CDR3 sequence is CASTGQNTEAFF. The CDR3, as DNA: TGTGCCAGCACGGGTCAGAACACTGAAGCTTTCTTT.

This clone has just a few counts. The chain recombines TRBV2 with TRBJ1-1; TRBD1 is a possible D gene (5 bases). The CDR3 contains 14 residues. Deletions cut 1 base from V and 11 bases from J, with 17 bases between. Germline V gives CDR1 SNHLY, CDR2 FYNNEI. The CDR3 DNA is TGTGCCAGCAGTGAAGGGACAAGACTCCTGCGTGCTTTCTTT. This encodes CASSEGTRLLRAFF.

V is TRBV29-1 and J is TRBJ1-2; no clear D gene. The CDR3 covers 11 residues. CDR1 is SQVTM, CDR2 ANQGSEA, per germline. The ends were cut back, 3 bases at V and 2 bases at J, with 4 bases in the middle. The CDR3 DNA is TGCAGCGTTGAGAGGAACTATGGCTACACCTTC. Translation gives CSVERNYGYTF.

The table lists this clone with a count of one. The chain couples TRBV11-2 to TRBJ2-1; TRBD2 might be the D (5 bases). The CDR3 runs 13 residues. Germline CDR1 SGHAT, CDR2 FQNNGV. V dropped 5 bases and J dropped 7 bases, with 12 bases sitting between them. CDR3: CASSLTSWNEQFF. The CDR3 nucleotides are TGTGCCAGCAGCCTCACTAGTTGGAATGAGCAGTTCTTC.

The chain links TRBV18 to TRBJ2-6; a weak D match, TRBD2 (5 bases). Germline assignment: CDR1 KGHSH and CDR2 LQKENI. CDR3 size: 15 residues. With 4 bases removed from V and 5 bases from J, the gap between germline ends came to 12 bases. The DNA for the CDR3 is TGTGCCAGCTCACTTGGAGCCGGGAGGGCCAACGTCCTGACTTTC. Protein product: CASSLGAGRANVLTF.

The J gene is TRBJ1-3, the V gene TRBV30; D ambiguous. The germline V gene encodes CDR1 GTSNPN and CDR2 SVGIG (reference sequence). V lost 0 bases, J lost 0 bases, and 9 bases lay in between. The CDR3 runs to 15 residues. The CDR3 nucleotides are TGTGCCTGGAGTGTGGCCCGAAGCTCTGGAAACACCATATATTTT. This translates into CAWSVARSSGNTIYF.

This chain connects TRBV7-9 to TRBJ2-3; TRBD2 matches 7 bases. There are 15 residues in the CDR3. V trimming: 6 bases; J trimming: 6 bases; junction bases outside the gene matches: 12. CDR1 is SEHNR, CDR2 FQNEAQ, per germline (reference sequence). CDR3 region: CASRVSGGGTDTQYF. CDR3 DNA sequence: TGTGCCAGCAGGGTCTCCGGCGGGGGAACGGATACGCAGTATTTT.

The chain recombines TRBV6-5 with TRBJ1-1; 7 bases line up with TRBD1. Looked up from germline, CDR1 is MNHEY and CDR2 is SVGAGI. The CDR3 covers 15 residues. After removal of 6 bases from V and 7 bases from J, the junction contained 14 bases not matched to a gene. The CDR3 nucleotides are TGTGCCAGCAGATCTCTTCACAGGGGAGGAGGTGAAGCTTTCTTT. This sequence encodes CASRSLHRGGGEAFF.

The CDR3 reads CASSPNGPGYGYTF. The DNA of the CDR3 is TGTGCCAGCAGCCCCAATGGGCCTGGCTATGGCTACACCTTC. This chain connects TRBV14 to TRBJ1-2; D remains ambiguous. CDR3 length equals 14 residues. V gave up 4 bases and J gave up 4 bases, with 13 bases separating them. The germline V gene encodes CDR1 SGHDN and CDR2 FVKESK.

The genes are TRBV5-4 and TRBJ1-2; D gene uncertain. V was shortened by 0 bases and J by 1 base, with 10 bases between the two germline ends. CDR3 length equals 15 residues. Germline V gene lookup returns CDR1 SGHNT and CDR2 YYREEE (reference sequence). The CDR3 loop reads CASSLAERNNYGYTF. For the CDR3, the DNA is TGTGCCAGCAGCTTGGCCGAGCGAAATAACTATGGCTACACCTTC.

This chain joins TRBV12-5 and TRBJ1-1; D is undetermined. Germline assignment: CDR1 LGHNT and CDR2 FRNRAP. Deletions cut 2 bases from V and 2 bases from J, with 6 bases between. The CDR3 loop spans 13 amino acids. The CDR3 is CASGLYSNTEAFF. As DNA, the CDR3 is TGTGCTAGTGGTTTGTACTCCAACACTGAAGCTTTCTTT.

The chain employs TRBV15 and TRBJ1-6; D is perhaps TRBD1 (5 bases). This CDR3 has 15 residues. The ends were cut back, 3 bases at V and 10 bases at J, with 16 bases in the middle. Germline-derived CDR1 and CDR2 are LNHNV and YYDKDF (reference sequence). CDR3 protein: CATSRDRGSGSPLHF. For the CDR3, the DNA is TGTGCCACCAGCAGGGATAGGGGTAGCGGCTCACCCCTCCACTTT.

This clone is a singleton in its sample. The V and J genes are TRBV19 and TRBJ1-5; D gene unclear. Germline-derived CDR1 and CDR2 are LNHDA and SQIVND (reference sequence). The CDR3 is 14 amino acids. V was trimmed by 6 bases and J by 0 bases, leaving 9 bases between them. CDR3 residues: CASSHGDSNQPQHF. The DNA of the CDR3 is TGTGCCAGTAGCCACGGGGATAGCAATCAGCCCCAGCATTTT.

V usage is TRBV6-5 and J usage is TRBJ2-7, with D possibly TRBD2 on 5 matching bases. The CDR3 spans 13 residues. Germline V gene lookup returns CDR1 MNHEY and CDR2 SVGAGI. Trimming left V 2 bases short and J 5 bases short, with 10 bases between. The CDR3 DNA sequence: TGTGCCAGCAGTTACGTGAGGGCCCACGAGCAGTACTTC. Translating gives CASSYVRAHEQYF.

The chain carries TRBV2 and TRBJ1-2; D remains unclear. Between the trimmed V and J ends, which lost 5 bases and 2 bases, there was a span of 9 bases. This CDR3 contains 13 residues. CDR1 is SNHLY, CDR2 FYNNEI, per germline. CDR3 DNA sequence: TGTGCCAGCAGTTACGAGGGCAACTATGGCTACACCTTC. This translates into CASSYEGNYGYTF.

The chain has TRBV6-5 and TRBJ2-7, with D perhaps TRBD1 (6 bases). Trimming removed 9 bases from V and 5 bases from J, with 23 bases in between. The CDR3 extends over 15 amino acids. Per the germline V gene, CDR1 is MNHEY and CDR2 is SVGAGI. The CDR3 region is CASYGPGHRTHEQYF. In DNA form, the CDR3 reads TGTGCCAGTTACGGACCGGGACACCGGACCCACGAGCAGTACTTC.

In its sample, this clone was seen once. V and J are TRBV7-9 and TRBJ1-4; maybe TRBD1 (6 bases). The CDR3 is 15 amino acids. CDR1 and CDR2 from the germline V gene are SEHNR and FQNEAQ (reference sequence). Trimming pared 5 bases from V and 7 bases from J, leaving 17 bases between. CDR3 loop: CASSPLGDTTEKLFF. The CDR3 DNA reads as TGTGCCAGCAGCCCATTAGGGGACACCACTGAAAAACTGTTTTTT.

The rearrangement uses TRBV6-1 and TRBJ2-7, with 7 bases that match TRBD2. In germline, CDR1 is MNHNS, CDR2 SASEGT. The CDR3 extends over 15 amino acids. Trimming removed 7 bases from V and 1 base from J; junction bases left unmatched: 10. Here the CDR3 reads CASITQGGFSYEQYF. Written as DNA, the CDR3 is TGTGCCAGCATAACTCAGGGAGGGTTTTCCTACGAGCAGTACTTC.

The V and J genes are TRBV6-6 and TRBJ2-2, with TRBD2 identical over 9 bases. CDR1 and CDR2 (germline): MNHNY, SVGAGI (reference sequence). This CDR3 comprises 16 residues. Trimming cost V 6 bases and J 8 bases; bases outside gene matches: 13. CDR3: CASRPLAGSSGGELFF. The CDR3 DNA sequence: TGTGCCAGCAGGCCACTAGCGGGCTCCTCGGGAGGGGAGCTGTTTTTT.

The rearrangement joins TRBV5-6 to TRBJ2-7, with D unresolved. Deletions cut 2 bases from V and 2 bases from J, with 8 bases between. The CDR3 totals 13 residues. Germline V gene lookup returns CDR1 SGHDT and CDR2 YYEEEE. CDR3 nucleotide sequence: TGTGCCAGCAGCTTTTTCATTGCCTACGAGCAGTACTTC. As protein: CASSFFIAYEQYF.

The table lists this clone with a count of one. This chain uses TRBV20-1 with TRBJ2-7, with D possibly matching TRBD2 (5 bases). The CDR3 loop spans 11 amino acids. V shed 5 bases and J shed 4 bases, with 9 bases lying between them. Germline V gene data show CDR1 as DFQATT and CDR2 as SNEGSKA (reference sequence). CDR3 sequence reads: CSASEGYEQYF. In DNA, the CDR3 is TGCAGTGCTTCTGAGGGTTACGAGCAGTACTTC.

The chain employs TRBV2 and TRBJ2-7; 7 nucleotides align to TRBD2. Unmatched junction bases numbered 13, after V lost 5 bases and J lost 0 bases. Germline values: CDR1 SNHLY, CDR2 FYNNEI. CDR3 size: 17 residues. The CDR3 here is CASSWSRTSGSSYEQYF. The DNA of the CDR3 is TGTGCCAGCAGTTGGTCCCGGACTAGTGGGTCCTCCTACGAGCAGTACTTC.

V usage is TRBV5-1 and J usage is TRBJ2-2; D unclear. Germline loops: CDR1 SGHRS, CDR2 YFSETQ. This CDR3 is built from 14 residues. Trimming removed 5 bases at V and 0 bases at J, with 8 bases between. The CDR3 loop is CASSWQSNTGELFF. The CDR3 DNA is TGCGCCAGCAGTTGGCAGTCGAACACCGGGGAGCTGTTTTTT.

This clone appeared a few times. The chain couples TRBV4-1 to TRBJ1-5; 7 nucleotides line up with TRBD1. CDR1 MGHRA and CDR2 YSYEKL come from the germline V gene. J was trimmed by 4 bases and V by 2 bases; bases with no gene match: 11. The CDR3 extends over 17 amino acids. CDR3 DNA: TGCGCCAGCAGCCAACGGTCTGACGCAGGGGGGAATCAGCCCCAGCATTTT. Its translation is CASSQRSDAGGNQPQHF.

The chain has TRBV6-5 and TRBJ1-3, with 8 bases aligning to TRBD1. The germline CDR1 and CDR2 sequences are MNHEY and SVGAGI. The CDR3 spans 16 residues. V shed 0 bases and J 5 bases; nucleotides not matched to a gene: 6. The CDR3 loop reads CASSYSPTGARNTIYF. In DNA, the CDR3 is TGTGCCAGCAGTTACTCGCCGACAGGGGCTCGAAACACCATATATTTT.

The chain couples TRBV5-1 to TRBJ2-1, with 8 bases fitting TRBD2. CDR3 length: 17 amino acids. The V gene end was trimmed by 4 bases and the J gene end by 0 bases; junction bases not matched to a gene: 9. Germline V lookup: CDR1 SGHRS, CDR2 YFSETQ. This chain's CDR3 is CASSAHGGASSYNEQFF. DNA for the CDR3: TGCGCCAGCAGCGCCCACGGGGGGGCTAGCTCCTACAATGAGCAGTTCTTC.